This is a list of T cell receptor beta chains from one sample in a study of blood T cell repertoires in COVID-19. The table came from immunoSEQ multiplex PCR; TCRdb's copy has only in-frame clones and leaves some out. The sample has more than 80,000 clones, about 90% seen once. Input material: peripheral blood. The receptors come from a man aged 18 to 29 with COVID-19, enrolled during active disease. Both conserved end residues are part of each CDR3. A D gene is named only where the DNA matches it firmly. Not every row has a clone size; where given, it reads once, few, many or a size class.

v_call: TRBV9
j_call: TRBJ1-2
clone_size: NA
d_call: NA
cdr3_aa: CASSATTGRYGYTF
cdr3_nt: TGTGCCAGCAGCGCAACAACAGGGAGATATGGCTACACCTTC

v_call: TRBV19
j_call: TRBJ1-5
clone_size: NA
d_call: TRBD1
cdr3_aa: CASSTAGQGNQPQHF
cdr3_nt: TGTGCCAGTAGTACAGCGGGACAGGGGAATCAGCCCCAGCATTTT

v_call: TRBV19
j_call: TRBJ1-1
clone_size: NA
d_call: TRBD1
cdr3_aa: CASTQGGVGTEAFF
cdr3_nt: TGTGCCAGTACCCAGGGGGGAGTGGGCACTGAAGCTTTCTTT

v_call: TRBV7-2
j_call: TRBJ2-7
clone_size: NA
d_call: NA
cdr3_aa: CASSLESRSPNEQYF
cdr3_nt: TGTGCCAGCAGCTTAGAAAGCAGGTCCCCCAACGAGCAGTACTTC

v_call: TRBV18
j_call: TRBJ1-3
clone_size: once
d_call: NA
cdr3_aa: CASSRTAGALGGNTIYF
cdr3_nt: TGTGCCAGCTCCCGGACGGCGGGGGCTCTTGGGGGAAACACCATATATTTT

v_call: TRBV6-2/TRBV6-3
j_call: TRBJ2-3
clone_size: NA
d_call: NA
cdr3_aa: CASSYHWPSTDTQYF
cdr3_nt: TGTGCCAGCAGTTACCATTGGCCCAGCACAGATACGCAGTATTTT

v_call: TRBV19
j_call: TRBJ2-5
clone_size: once
d_call: NA
cdr3_aa: CASSPGGTPGTQYF
cdr3_nt: TGTGCCAGTAGTCCAGGAGGCACCCCCGGGACCCAGTACTTC

v_call: TRBV28
j_call: TRBJ1-5
clone_size: NA
d_call: NA
cdr3_aa: CASSRTVNQPQHF
cdr3_nt: TGTGCCAGCAGTCGGACAGTCAATCAGCCCCAGCATTTT

v_call: TRBV7-6
j_call: TRBJ2-2
clone_size: NA
d_call: TRBD1
cdr3_aa: CASSLGQVNTGELFF
cdr3_nt: TGTGCCAGCAGCCTAGGACAGGTGAACACCGGGGAGCTGTTTTTT

v_call: TRBV5-6
j_call: TRBJ2-7
clone_size: NA
d_call: TRBD2
cdr3_aa: CASSYSGTYEQYF
cdr3_nt: TGTGCCAGCAGTTATAGCGGGACCTACGAGCAGTACTTC

v_call: TRBV7-2
j_call: TRBJ2-3
clone_size: NA
d_call: TRBD2
cdr3_aa: CASISQSGSSTDTQYF
cdr3_nt: TGTGCCAGCATCTCACAGAGCGGGAGTAGCACAGATACGCAGTATTTT

v_call: TRBV19
j_call: TRBJ2-5
clone_size: NA
d_call: NA
cdr3_aa: CASSMMAGGGETQYF
cdr3_nt: TGTGCCAGTAGTATGATGGCAGGGGGAGGAGAGACCCAGTACTTC

v_call: TRBV4-2
j_call: TRBJ2-7
clone_size: NA
d_call: TRBD2
cdr3_aa: CASSQEGTSGSSYEQYF
cdr3_nt: TGTGCCAGCAGCCAAGAGGGGACTAGCGGGAGTTCCTACGAGCAGTACTTC

v_call: TRBV10-3
j_call: TRBJ2-1
clone_size: NA
d_call: NA
cdr3_aa: CAISELYNEQFF
cdr3_nt: TGTGCCATCAGTGAACTTTACAATGAGCAGTTCTTC

v_call: TRBV29-1
j_call: TRBJ2-7
clone_size: NA
d_call: NA
cdr3_aa: CSARRQEDYEQYF
cdr3_nt: TGCAGCGCGAGGCGACAGGAGGACTACGAGCAGTACTTC

v_call: TRBV18
j_call: TRBJ2-5
clone_size: NA
d_call: TRBD1
cdr3_aa: CASSSRQGPFQETQYF
cdr3_nt: TGTGCCAGCTCATCCCGACAGGGCCCTTTCCAAGAGACCCAGTACTTC

v_call: TRBV30
j_call: TRBJ2-2
clone_size: NA
d_call: NA
cdr3_aa: CAGKGLPGTGELFF
cdr3_nt: TGTGCCGGGAAGGGACTCCCAGGGACCGGGGAGCTGTTTTTT

v_call: TRBV19
j_call: TRBJ2-7
clone_size: NA
d_call: TRBD1
cdr3_aa: CASSTFGTGSSYEQYF
cdr3_nt: TGTGCCAGTAGTACATTCGGGACAGGGAGCTCCTACGAGCAGTACTTC

v_call: TRBV7-8
j_call: TRBJ2-7
clone_size: NA
d_call: NA
cdr3_aa: CASSGYSVSGYEQYF
cdr3_nt: TGTGCCAGCAGCGGTTATAGTGTTTCGGGTTACGAGCAGTACTTC

v_call: TRBV24-1
j_call: TRBJ2-7
clone_size: NA
d_call: TRBD1
cdr3_aa: CATSDGTDYEQYF
cdr3_nt: TGTGCCACCAGTGATGGGACAGACTACGAGCAGTACTTC

v_call: TRBV14
j_call: TRBJ1-2
clone_size: NA
d_call: TRBD1
cdr3_aa: CASSPGDRDYYGYTF
cdr3_nt: TGTGCCAGCAGCCCGGGGGACAGGGACTACTATGGCTACACCTTC

v_call: TRBV12-5
j_call: TRBJ2-2
clone_size: NA
d_call: TRBD1
cdr3_aa: CASGLRTGMETGELFF
cdr3_nt: TGTGCTAGTGGTTTGCGGACAGGGATGGAAACCGGGGAGCTGTTTTTT

v_call: TRBV7-2
j_call: TRBJ2-2
clone_size: once
d_call: NA
cdr3_aa: CASSLGPQNTGELFF
cdr3_nt: TGTGCCAGCAGCTTAGGTCCCCAGAACACCGGGGAGCTGTTTTTT

v_call: TRBV9
j_call: TRBJ1-1
clone_size: NA
d_call: NA
cdr3_aa: CASSPAGSTEAFF
cdr3_nt: TGTGCCAGCAGCCCTGCCGGGAGCACTGAAGCTTTCTTT

v_call: TRBV16
j_call: TRBJ2-1
clone_size: NA
d_call: TRBD2
cdr3_aa: CASSPGGLAGGWEQFF
cdr3_nt: TGTGCCAGCAGCCCCGGCGGACTAGCGGGAGGGTGGGAGCAGTTCTTC

v_call: TRBV5-5
j_call: TRBJ1-5
clone_size: NA
d_call: TRBD1
cdr3_aa: CASSLTQDRGRQPQHF
cdr3_nt: TGTGCCAGCAGCCTGACCCAGGACAGGGGACGGCAGCCCCAGCATTTT

v_call: TRBV28
j_call: TRBJ1-3
clone_size: NA
d_call: NA
cdr3_aa: CASSARPGNTIYF
cdr3_nt: TGTGCCAGCAGTGCTAGGCCGGGAAACACCATATATTTT

v_call: TRBV30
j_call: TRBJ2-7
clone_size: NA
d_call: TRBD1
cdr3_aa: CASRQGSYEQYF
cdr3_nt: TGTGCCTCCCGACAGGGGTCCTACGAGCAGTACTTC

v_call: TRBV30
j_call: TRBJ1-3
clone_size: NA
d_call: NA
cdr3_aa: CAWNTGLKGNTIYF
cdr3_nt: TGTGCCTGGAACACAGGGCTTAAGGGAAACACCATATATTTT

v_call: TRBV7-8
j_call: TRBJ2-6
clone_size: NA
d_call: TRBD2
cdr3_aa: CASSHRTSGRILSGANVLTF
cdr3_nt: TGTGCCAGCAGCCACAGGACTAGCGGGAGGATTCTGTCTGGGGCCAACGTCCTGACTTTC

v_call: TRBV7-2
j_call: TRBJ1-6
clone_size: NA
d_call: NA
cdr3_aa: CASSLGSSQNSPLHF
cdr3_nt: TGTGCCAGCAGCTTAGGTAGTTCACAGAATTCACCCCTCCACTTT

v_call: TRBV25-1
j_call: TRBJ1-4
clone_size: few
d_call: NA
cdr3_aa: CASSDPGGAEKLFF
cdr3_nt: TGTGCCAGCAGTGATCCCGGGGGGGCAGAAAAACTGTTTTTT

v_call: TRBV4-2
j_call: TRBJ2-1
clone_size: NA
d_call: TRBD1
cdr3_aa: CASSPGPDPGQGGNNEQFF
cdr3_nt: TGTGCCAGCAGCCCGGGACCCGACCCAGGACAGGGGGGAAACAATGAGCAGTTCTTC

v_call: TRBV19
j_call: TRBJ1-2
clone_size: NA
d_call: NA
cdr3_aa: CASTSTGLIYGYTF
cdr3_nt: TGTGCCAGTACTTCGACAGGCCTCATCTATGGCTACACCTTC

v_call: TRBV6-2/TRBV6-3
j_call: TRBJ1-5
clone_size: NA
d_call: NA
cdr3_aa: CASSYSTGQPQHF
cdr3_nt: TGTGCCAGCAGTTACTCAACGGGTCAGCCCCAGCATTTT

v_call: TRBV12-3/TRBV12-4
j_call: TRBJ2-7
clone_size: NA
d_call: NA
cdr3_aa: CASSLIGGYEQYF
cdr3_nt: TGTGCCAGCAGTTTGATAGGGGGCTACGAGCAGTACTTC

v_call: TRBV28
j_call: TRBJ2-1
clone_size: NA
d_call: TRBD1
cdr3_aa: CASSLRDSPYNEQFF
cdr3_nt: TGTGCCAGCAGTCTCCGGGACAGCCCCTACAATGAGCAGTTCTTC

v_call: TRBV6-6
j_call: TRBJ1-6
clone_size: few
d_call: TRBD1
cdr3_aa: CASTKGANNSPLHF
cdr3_nt: TGTGCCAGCACCAAGGGGGCGAATAATTCACCCCTCCACTTT

v_call: TRBV6-5
j_call: TRBJ1-4
clone_size: NA
d_call: NA
cdr3_aa: CASEGGVREKLLF
cdr3_nt: TGTGCCAGCGAGGGGGGGGTTAGGGAAAAACTGCTTTTT

v_call: TRBV6-5
j_call: TRBJ2-2
clone_size: NA
d_call: NA
cdr3_aa: CASRTGLVNTGELFF
cdr3_nt: TGTGCCAGCAGGACGGGACTCGTGAACACCGGGGAGCTGTTTTTT

v_call: TRBV29-1
j_call: TRBJ1-1
clone_size: NA
d_call: NA
cdr3_aa: CSVAWANTEAFF
cdr3_nt: TGCAGCGTTGCGTGGGCTAACACTGAAGCTTTCTTT

v_call: TRBV20-1
j_call: TRBJ2-7
clone_size: NA
d_call: NA
cdr3_aa: CSASQTHEQYF
cdr3_nt: TGCAGTGCTTCACAAACACACGAGCAGTACTTC